The clone carrying this T cell receptor beta chain was seen more than once but under ten times. Its specificity is unknown. The data stem from a study of T cells after yellow fever vaccination. Study background: In the case of low-cell-number fractions, SMART-Seq v4 Ultra Low Input was used for preparation.

Study findings and constraints: Post-booster repertoires again held most primary-vaccination clones (about 96% CD4, roughly 90% CD8).

Synthesis of TCR cDNA relied on 5'RACE template switching, which attached a universal primer site and UMIs. TCRdb itself ran the 5' RACE reads through MiXCR, one entry per CDR3 protein. This sample has over 300,000 distinct CDR3 sequences, with around 7% found just once. Germline loops: CDR1 SGHAT, CDR2 FQNNGV. CDR3 length: 18 amino acids. V gave up 0 bases and J gave up 1 base, with 18 bases separating them. V usage is TRBV11-2 and J usage is TRBJ2-5, with D perhaps TRBD2 (6 bases). The sample in question was PBMCs, obtained around 45 days after the first yellow fever vaccination. The sequence was obtained from a man younger than 30 who received the YFV17D yellow fever vaccine. The CDR3 reads CASSLDWVSTGVQETQYF. CDR3 nucleotides: TGTGCCAGCAGCTTAGATTGGGTCTCGACGGGGGTCCAAGAGACCCAGTACTTC.